This section outlines one TCR beta chain sequence together with its context. Its antigen is currently unknown. The sequencing template was cDNA reverse transcribed from extracted RNA. The data were produced by immunoSEQ multiplex PCR, yet TCRdb's version contains in-frame clones alone and is incomplete. This sample has approximately 200,000 clones, with about 40% found just once. Treatment of the sample: oral pan-JAK inhibitor, 5-10 mg twice daily. The investigators collected lesional scalp punch biopsies and peripheral blood from alopecia areata patients. The data belong to a study of CD8+ T cells in alopecia areata. The study, taken as a whole, reports: Many of the expanded lesional clones endured in scalp and blood while on tofacitinib. Tofacitinib significantly brought down scalp clonality and expanded CD8+ clones among top 100. One nonresponder leaves baseline CD8+ expansion's link to response uncertain.

CDR1 is SQVTM, CDR2 ANQGSEA, per germline. The ends lost 3 bases at V and 4 bases at J; junction bases unmatched: 3. The CDR3 sequence is 13 residues long. The chain links TRBV29-1 to TRBJ1-3, with 7 nucleotides matching TRBD1. The sample here was CD4+ T cells sorted from blood, taken at approximately week 36, from a patient treated with tofacitinib. The TCR sequence derives from a human donor with alopecia areata. The CDR3: CSVEARGGNTIYF. In DNA, the CDR3 is TGCAGCGTTGAGGCCAGGGGGGGAAACACCATATATTTT.